Listed here are 22 T cell receptor beta chains from one sample, sequenced in a study of Ad26.COV2.S vaccination and SARS-CoV-2 variants. The protocol was immunoSEQ multiplex PCR, while the TCRdb copy is restricted to in-frame clones and leaves out a portion. The data show around 450,000 clones, about 91% seen once. The treatment denotes: approximately 18 received Ad26.COV2.S at low or high dose, single or two shots; roughly five received placebo; per-sample allocation not given. Repertoires come from day 63 after the first vaccine or placebo injection. Sequences were derived from peripheral blood, sampled in a trial of Ad26.COV2.S vaccine versus placebo. Receptors were obtained from a person between 18 and 60 years old who received the Ad26.COV2.S COVID-19 vaccine or a placebo.

The J gene is TRBJ1-5, the V gene TRBV19, with 8 bases that match TRBD1. V shed 6 bases and J 0 bases; nucleotides not matched to a gene: 16. Germline CDR1 and CDR2: LNHDA and SQIVND (reference sequence). The CDR3 consists of 19 residues. In DNA form, the CDR3 reads TGTGCCAGTAGGCCATCGGACAGGGTAAGGGGAGATAGCAATCAGCCCCAGCATTTT. Translation: CASRPSDRVRGDSNQPQHF. The whole variable domain, remainder taken from reference TRBV19 and TRBJ1-5, is DGGITQSPKYLFRKEGQNVTLSCEQNLNHDAMYWYRQDPGQGLRLIYYSQIVNDFQKGDIAEGYSVSREKKESFPLTVTSAQKNPTAFYLCASRPSDRVRGDSNQPQHFGDGTRLSIL.

This clone was observed a single time. The genes are TRBV18 and TRBJ1-1; no clear D gene. Trimming pared 5 bases from V and 5 bases from J, leaving 6 bases between. Germline V lookup: CDR1 KGHSH, CDR2 LQKENI. CDR3 length equals 11 residues. The DNA for the CDR3 is TGTGCCAGCTCAGGTGCGACTGAAGCTTTCTTT. It yields the protein CASSGATEAFF.

The gene calls are TRBV4-2 and TRBJ1-1; D is unresolved. Germline V CDR1 and CDR2: LGHNA, YNFKEQ. CDR3 size: 12 residues. V lost 6 bases to trimming and J lost 6 bases, with 11 bases between them. The CDR3 loop is CASRVEDSEAFF. CDR3 sequence (DNA): TGTGCCAGCAGAGTAGAGGACTCTGAAGCTTTCTTT.

The V and J genes are TRBV5-6 and TRBJ2-1; the D gene is possibly TRBD2 (6 bases). The CDR3 is 12 amino acids. The germline V gene has CDR1 SGHDT and CDR2 YYEEEE. Trimming cost V 4 bases and J 9 bases, with 11 bases left between them. For the CDR3, the DNA is TGTGCCAGCAGCGTGGGGGGTGTTGAGCAGTTCTTC. Protein sequence: CASSVGGVEQFF.

V is TRBV6-5 and J is TRBJ1-1; tentatively, D is TRBD1 (6 bases). The CDR3 consists of 15 residues. The V end lost 1 base, the J end lost 7 bases, and 16 bases lay between the germline ends. Germline CDR1 reads MNHEY; CDR2 reads SVGAGI. CDR3 coding DNA: TGTGCCAGCAGTTACTTAGGGGGATGGGCAGATGAAGCTTTCTTT. It is translated as CASSYLGGWADEAFF.

The rearrangement uses TRBV4-3 and TRBJ2-5, with a possible D match to TRBD2 (8 bases). The CDR3 totals 17 residues. Trimming removed 1 base at V and 3 bases at J, with 18 bases between. In germline, CDR1 is LGHNA, CDR2 YSLEER. This CDR3 is CASSQVRGRGEEETQYF. DNA of the CDR3: TGCGCCAGCAGCCAAGTTAGGGGGCGGGGGGAAGAAGAGACCCAGTACTTC.

The rearrangement uses TRBV9 and TRBJ1-5; 7 bases are shared with TRBD1. The germline V gene encodes CDR1 SGDLS and CDR2 YYNGEE. CDR3 length: 14 amino acids. Germline trimming cut 4 bases from V and 6 bases from J; bases unmatched to any gene: 7. The chain's CDR3 is CASSSTGLSQPQHF. The CDR3 DNA is TGTGCCAGCAGCTCGACAGGGTTGAGTCAGCCCCAGCATTTT. Based on the CDR3 plus reference TRBV9 and TRBJ1-5, the full variable domain is DSGVTQTPKHLITATGQRVTLRCSPRSGDLSVYWYQQSLDQGLQFLIQYYNGEERAKGNILERFSAQQFPDLHSELNLSSLELGDSALYFCASSSTGLSQPQHFGDGTRLSIL.

This clone was seen a single time. This sequence joins TRBV6-2 or TRBV6-3 and TRBJ2-2, with D perhaps matching TRBD1 (6 bases). The CDR3 contains 16 residues. V was trimmed by 2 bases and J by 0 bases, leaving 10 bases between them. Looked up from germline, CDR1 is MNHEY and CDR2 is SVGEGT. CDR3 sequence reads: CASSYGDRSNTGELFF. The CDR3 DNA follows: TGTGCCAGCAGTTACGGTGACAGGTCGAACACCGGGGAGCTGTTTTTT.

The chain combines TRBV7-9 with TRBJ1-6, with 7 bases lining up with TRBD1. The CDR3 runs 16 residues. After removal of 2 bases from V and 7 bases from J, the junction contained 8 bases not matched to a gene. CDR1 SEHNR and CDR2 FQNEAQ come from the germline V gene (reference sequence). The CDR3 reads CASSLFNRDSNSPLHF. As DNA, the CDR3 is TGTGCCAGCAGCTTATTCAACCGGGACAGCAATTCACCCCTCCACTTT.

This clone was counted once. The chain recombines TRBV19 with TRBJ1-1; 7 bases map to TRBD1. This CDR3 has 14 amino acids. V was pared by 6 bases and J by 11 bases, with 15 bases of the junction left unmatched. Germline V gene data show CDR1 as LNHDA and CDR2 as SQIVND (reference sequence). CDR3: CASRTDRAVGLAFF. The DNA of the CDR3 is TGTGCCAGTAGGACCGACAGGGCGGTTGGTTTGGCTTTCTTT.

This clone was seen a handful of times. The rearrangement joins TRBV5-1 to TRBJ2-3; D gene unclear. Trimming took off 0 bases at V and 2 bases at J, with 7 bases between the two ends. CDR3 length: 14 amino acids. The germline V gene encodes CDR1 SGHRS and CDR2 YFSETQ. CDR3 nucleotide sequence: TGCGCCAGCAGCTTGGCGGCAGACACAGATACGCAGTATTTT. This gives the protein CASSLAADTDTQYF.

This clone was seen a single time. V gene TRBV5-6 combines with J gene TRBJ2-3; D uncertain. Germline V gives CDR1 SGHDT, CDR2 YYEEEE. CDR3 length equals 15 residues. Trimming left V 1 base short and J 8 bases short, with 17 bases between. Here the CDR3 DNA reads TGTGCCAGCAGCTTGAGGGCCCCCCAGTCGGGTACGCAGTATTTT. Its translation: CASSLRAPQSGTQYF.

The chain joins TRBV24-1 to TRBJ2-2; D is unclear. V was trimmed by 4 bases and J by 0 bases, leaving 14 bases between them. Per the germline V gene, CDR1 is KGHDR and CDR2 is SFDVKD. This CDR3 comprises 17 residues. The CDR3 DNA sequence: TGTGCCACCAGTGACGCCCCCTCAGCGACGAACACCGGGGAGCTGTTTTTT. Amino acid sequence: CATSDAPSATNTGELFF.

J is TRBJ1-2 and V is TRBV4-3, with D possibly matching TRBD1 (5 bases). V was pared by 4 bases and J by 4 bases, with 13 bases between. The CDR3 spans 14 residues. Germline CDR1 is LGHNA and CDR2 is YSLEER. The chain's CDR3 is CASSRTQWRYGYTF. The CDR3 DNA reads as TGCGCCAGCAGCCGGACACAGTGGCGCTATGGCTACACCTTC.

V usage is TRBV7-2 and J usage is TRBJ1-1; TRBD1 might be the D (6 bases). Germline V gene data show CDR1 as SGHTA and CDR2 as FQGNSA. V gave up 5 bases and J gave up 0 bases, with 16 bases separating them. CDR3 length: 16 residues. In DNA, the CDR3 is TGTGCCAGCAGCCGCACAGCTCAGGGGATGAACACTGAAGCTTTCTTT. This encodes CASSRTAQGMNTEAFF.

This clone was counted once. The chain links TRBV20-1 to TRBJ2-7, with D perhaps TRBD2 (5 bases). The germline CDR1 and CDR2 sequences are DFQATT and SNEGSKA (reference sequence). The CDR3 extends over 15 amino acids. V was pared by 3 bases and J by 2 bases, with 17 bases between. The CDR3 protein is CSASLSGGVAYEQYF. The CDR3 nucleotides read TGCAGTGCTAGTTTATCCGGAGGCGTAGCCTACGAGCAGTACTTC.

The rearrangement joins TRBV4-1 to TRBJ1-1; D ambiguous. This CDR3 is 17 amino acids long. Germline V gene lookup returns CDR1 MGHRA and CDR2 YSYEKL. Trimming took 4 bases from V and 0 from J, leaving 18 bases between them. The CDR3: CASSPPQQIFMNTEAFF. In nucleotides, the CDR3 is TGCGCCAGCAGCCCTCCGCAACAGATCTTTATGAACACTGAAGCTTTCTTT.

The chain recombines TRBV13 with TRBJ2-5; TRBD1 or TRBD2 may be the D gene (5 bases each). There are 15 residues in the CDR3. CDR1 and CDR2 from the germline V gene are PRHDT and FYEKMQ (reference sequence). V was cut by 7 bases and J by 7 bases, with 22 bases left in between. In DNA, the CDR3 is TGTGCCAGCAACTCCGCGGGCCAGGGTATAATGACCCAGTACTTC. It translates to CASNSAGQGIMTQYF.

On this clone: In the same sample, other DNA sequences code for this CDR3. This sequence joins TRBV20-1 and TRBJ2-7; D is unclear. The CDR3 is 11 residues long. In germline, CDR1 is DFQATT, CDR2 SNEGSKA (reference sequence). The V end was cut by 3 bases, the J end by 4 bases, with 7 bases between. In DNA form, the CDR3 reads TGCAGTGCTAGTGGCCCTTACGAGCAGTACTTC. Residues: CSASGPYEQYF.

The chain carries TRBV13 and TRBJ2-3, with D possibly being TRBD1 or TRBD2 (5 bases each). The CDR3 contains 16 residues. CDR1 is PRHDT, CDR2 FYEKMQ, per germline (reference sequence). V lost 0 bases and J 2 bases, leaving 12 bases between the germline ends. The CDR3 is CASSLGGTHPTDTQYF. The CDR3 DNA reads as TGTGCCAGCAGCTTAGGTGGGACGCACCCCACAGATACGCAGTATTTT.

The V and J genes are TRBV19 and TRBJ2-3, with D hard to call. V lost 5 bases and J lost 0, with 12 bases in between. Germline V CDR1 and CDR2: LNHDA, SQIVND (reference sequence). The CDR3 contains 15 residues. The CDR3 DNA follows: TGTGCCAGTAGTCGGGTTCAGGTTAGCACAGATACGCAGTATTTT. As protein: CASSRVQVSTDTQYF.

V and J are TRBV7-9 and TRBJ2-3; D remains ambiguous. CDR3 length: 15 amino acids. Germline V gene sequence: CDR1 SEHNR, CDR2 FQNEAQ (reference sequence). V lost 1 base to trimming and J lost 0 bases, with 8 bases between them. The CDR3 region has the DNA TGTGCCAGCAGCTTAGGGCCAGAAAGCACAGATACGCAGTATTTT. Translation: CASSLGPESTDTQYF.